This is a list of T cell receptor beta chains from one sample in a study of cytomegalovirus exposure and HLA in healthy donors. Sequencing used immunoSEQ multiplex PCR; TCRdb keeps in-frame clones, though not all of them. The table has some 270,000 clones, roughly 80% seen once. The sequenced sample was PBMCs. The receptors stem from a girl aged 2-9 years in good health and CMV-seronegative. Each CDR3 is given without its conserved first and last residue. Fields, in order: J gene, V gene, CDR3 protein.

j_call: TRBJ2-7; v_call: TRBV28; cdr3_aa: ASRAGSYEQY
j_call: TRBJ2-5; v_call: TRBV27; cdr3_aa: ASSALAGRGETQY
j_call: TRBJ2-3; v_call: TRBV6-5; cdr3_aa: ASRKSQGRTDTQY
j_call: TRBJ2-3; v_call: TRBV4-1; cdr3_aa: ASTSSGRKRTDTQY
j_call: TRBJ1-1; v_call: TRBV5-1; cdr3_aa: ASRDRQGNTEAF
j_call: TRBJ1-2; v_call: TRBV29-1; cdr3_aa: SVEDRGGLYGYT
j_call: TRBJ1-2; v_call: TRBV7-9; cdr3_aa: SSSYLTAYFYGYT
j_call: TRBJ2-1; v_call: TRBV2; cdr3_aa: ASSELTVTSYNEQF
j_call: TRBJ1-1; v_call: TRBV7-8; cdr3_aa: ASSLVIGRGGTEAF
j_call: TRBJ2-7; v_call: TRBV10-3; cdr3_aa: ATQDPDHRSSYEQY
j_call: TRBJ2-7; v_call: TRBV28; cdr3_aa: ASTLWGQGNGEQY
j_call: TRBJ2-7; v_call: TRBV2; cdr3_aa: ASTYRLGTYEQY
j_call: TRBJ2-5; v_call: TRBV4-1; cdr3_aa: ASRQNPSGGYQETQY
j_call: TRBJ2-5; v_call: TRBV5-1; cdr3_aa: ASSRYNLLTGGRETQY
j_call: TRBJ2-2; v_call: TRBV27; cdr3_aa: ASSPSNTGELF
j_call: TRBJ2-1; v_call: TRBV6-5; cdr3_aa: ASSLKLAGGNEQF
j_call: TRBJ1-1; v_call: TRBV28; cdr3_aa: ASRARVPNTEAF
j_call: TRBJ1-1; v_call: TRBV28; cdr3_aa: ASSFRQKNTEAF
j_call: TRBJ1-1; v_call: TRBV2; cdr3_aa: ASSSPAGETEAF
j_call: TRBJ1-1; v_call: TRBV9; cdr3_aa: ASSLNGEAF
j_call: TRBJ2-3; v_call: TRBV27; cdr3_aa: ASSRDRGPIDTQY
j_call: TRBJ1-1; v_call: TRBV6-5; cdr3_aa: ASSRGMNTEAF
j_call: TRBJ1-1; v_call: TRBV27; cdr3_aa: ASSSLTGRNTEAF
j_call: TRBJ2-7; v_call: TRBV6-5; cdr3_aa: ASSYGTETYEQY
j_call: TRBJ2-7; v_call: TRBV5-1; cdr3_aa: ASSLGQGRREQY
j_call: TRBJ2-3; v_call: TRBV6-5; cdr3_aa: ASSLIGQHTDTQY
j_call: TRBJ2-3; v_call: TRBV29-1; cdr3_aa: SVDQTGLQY
j_call: TRBJ1-2; v_call: TRBV5-5; cdr3_aa: ASSLVGTGWVVRGYT
j_call: TRBJ1-1; v_call: TRBV28; cdr3_aa: ASSLPGSKYLF
j_call: TRBJ2-1; v_call: TRBV2; cdr3_aa: ASSDSGFSYSEQF
j_call: TRBJ2-5; v_call: TRBV27; cdr3_aa: ARPHNLRETQY
j_call: TRBJ1-2; v_call: TRBV27; cdr3_aa: ASSPRTEYGYT
j_call: TRBJ2-5; v_call: TRBV5-6; cdr3_aa: ASSLFGDSHSETQY
j_call: TRBJ2-1; v_call: TRBV6-1; cdr3_aa: ASSAQRGGYNEQF
j_call: TRBJ2-2; v_call: TRBV19; cdr3_aa: ASSIAGAPTGELF
j_call: TRBJ1-2; v_call: TRBV6-1; cdr3_aa: ASTSTGYYGYT
j_call: TRBJ2-7; v_call: TRBV28; cdr3_aa: ASIGGGWYEQY
j_call: TRBJ1-4; v_call: TRBV14; cdr3_aa: ASSQDLGAATNEKLF
j_call: TRBJ2-1; v_call: TRBV7-8; cdr3_aa: ASRRQHNEQF
j_call: TRBJ2-5; v_call: TRBV29-1; cdr3_aa: SLRTGQETQY
j_call: TRBJ2-7; v_call: TRBV5-1; cdr3_aa: ASSPGQGDEQY
j_call: TRBJ2-1; v_call: TRBV11-2; cdr3_aa: ASSLEAGGAYNEQF
j_call: TRBJ1-6; v_call: TRBV7-9; cdr3_aa: ASSYTRDRQYNSPLH
j_call: TRBJ1-5; v_call: TRBV6-1; cdr3_aa: ASSEGQGSQPQH
j_call: TRBJ2-7; v_call: TRBV27; cdr3_aa: ASSFTSSYEQY
j_call: TRBJ2-1; v_call: TRBV7-6; cdr3_aa: ASSLEEGGPSDEQF
j_call: TRBJ2-5; v_call: TRBV7-9; cdr3_aa: ASSLGQREQY